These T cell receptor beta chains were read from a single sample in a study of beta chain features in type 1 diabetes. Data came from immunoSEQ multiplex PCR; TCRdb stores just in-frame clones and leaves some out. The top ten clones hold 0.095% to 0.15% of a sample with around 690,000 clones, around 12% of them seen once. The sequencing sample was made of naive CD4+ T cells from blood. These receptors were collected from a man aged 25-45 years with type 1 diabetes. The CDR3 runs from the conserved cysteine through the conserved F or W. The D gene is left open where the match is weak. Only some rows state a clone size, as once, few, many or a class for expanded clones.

TGTGCCAGCAGCTTAGCAGGGGGCGCCTCCTACGAGCAGTACTTC CASSLAGGASYEQYF TRBJ2-7 . TRBV7-9 TRBD1
TGTGCCAGCAGCCTTGGGACAGGGAACTACAATGAGCAGTTCTTC CASSLGTGNYNEQFF TRBJ2-1 . TRBV9 TRBD1
TGTGCCAGCACCGGGTTTGGGGACAAGAACACTGAAGCTTTCTTT CASTGFGDKNTEAFF TRBJ1-1 . TRBV6-1 .
TGTGCCAGCAGCGTAGCTTGGGGGGCTCAAGAGACCCAGTACTTC CASSVAWGAQETQYF TRBJ2-5 few TRBV9 .
TGTGCCAGCAGTTACGGCGGGGCTTCCTACAATGAGCAGTTCTTC CASSYGGASYNEQFF TRBJ2-1 . TRBV6-5 .
TGTGCCAGCAGCGCACCCCAGGGGGGAGGAACAGATACGCAGTATTTT CASSAPQGGGTDTQYF TRBJ2-3 few TRBV9 .
TGTGCCAGCAGCCAAGGGTCCGGGACAGGACAAAATGAGCAGTACTTC CASSQGSGTGQNEQYF TRBJ2-7 . TRBV14 TRBD1
TGTGCCAGCAGCGGTCTAGCGGGGTTGGGGACCCAGTACTTC CASSGLAGLGTQYF TRBJ2-5 . TRBV9 TRBD2
TGTGCCAGCAGACAAACGGGACAGAGCTCTGGGGCCAACGTCCTGACTTTC CASRQTGQSSGANVLTF TRBJ2-6 few TRBV7-8 TRBD1
TGTGCCAGCAGCACACCACAGGGGGCTTCTGGAAACACCATATATTTT CASSTPQGASGNTIYF TRBJ1-3 few TRBV6-6 TRBD1
TGTGCCAGCAGCTTAAGGGCCAATCAGCCCCAGCATTTT CASSLRANQPQHF TRBJ1-5 . TRBV7-9 .
TGTGCCAGCAGCGTAGGGAGCGGGGCTGCCCCTAGCACAGATACGCAGTATTTT CASSVGSGAAPSTDTQYF TRBJ2-3 . TRBV9 TRBD2
TGTGCCAGCAGCTTAGAAGGGGCCGTCTACACTGAAGCTTTCTTT CASSLEGAVYTEAFF TRBJ1-1 few TRBV7-2 .
TGTGCCAGCATCCTCCCGGGAGCAGGGAAGGACGAGCAGTACTTC CASILPGAGKDEQYF TRBJ2-7 . TRBV28 .
TGCAGCGTTGAAGATTCTGGCAGTCGGCTCCAGCATTTT CSVEDSGSRLQHF TRBJ1-5 few TRBV29-1 .
TGTGCCATCAGTAATCCCGGGGGACGGACCAACTATGGCTACACCTTC CAISNPGGRTNYGYTF TRBJ1-2 once TRBV10-3 .
TGTGCCAGCAGCCTTACCTCCACGAATAATGAAAAACTGTTTTTT CASSLTSTNNEKLFF TRBJ1-4 . TRBV7-2 .
TGTGCCAGCAGCACAGGGTCCGGGACAGGAGGCCCTGGGGCCAACGTCCTGACTTTC CASSTGSGTGGPGANVLTF TRBJ2-6 . TRBV11-3 TRBD1
TGTGCCAGCAGCTTATATGGGCCCTCGAGCTCCTACGAGCAGTACTTC CASSLYGPSSSYEQYF TRBJ2-7 few TRBV7-2 .
TGTGCCAGCAGCGGACAGGGGCGACAAGAGACCCAGTACTTC CASSGQGRQETQYF TRBJ2-5 . TRBV5-4 TRBD1
TGTGCCAGCAGTGAAGTGCCGCGGGGGAGTGATGGCTACACCTTC CASSEVPRGSDGYTF TRBJ1-2 few TRBV2 .
TGTGCCAGCAGCGTAGCAGGGTTCAATGAGCAGTTCTTC CASSVAGFNEQFF TRBJ2-1 . TRBV9 .
TGTGCCAGCAGGCCACAGGGCCCGGAGGGGCCCCTCCACTTT CASRPQGPEGPLHF TRBJ1-6 few TRBV6-5 .
TGTGCCAGCAGCTTGAGTTTCGGCAGTGAGCAGTTCTTC CASSLSFGSEQFF TRBJ2-1 . TRBV5-6 .
TGTGCCAGCAGCACAGGGATCCGGACAGGGAGCCACGAGCAGTACTTC CASSTGIRTGSHEQYF TRBJ2-7 . TRBV11-2 TRBD1
TGTGCCAGCAGCTCCCCCCGCGTCCCCGGGGAGCTGTTTTTT CASSSPRVPGELFF TRBJ2-2 few TRBV7-9 .
TGTGCCAGCAGTTCCACCGGGACAGGGATGAGCTACACCTTC CASSSTGTGMSYTF TRBJ1-2 few TRBV28 TRBD1
TGTGCCAGCAGTTATAGCGGGGGGCGCCAAGAGACCCAGTACTTC CASSYSGGRQETQYF TRBJ2-5 few TRBV6-5 TRBD2
TGTGCCAGCAGTTCCCAAGGGGGACCTAACTATGGCTACACCTTC CASSSQGGPNYGYTF TRBJ1-2 . TRBV28 .
TGCAGCGTTGAGAGGGTGAACACTGAAGCTTTCTTT CSVERVNTEAFF TRBJ1-1 few TRBV29-1 .
TGTGCCAGCAGCTTAGCTTACCTAAACATCGTCTCTGGGGCCAACGTCCTGACTTTC CASSLAYLNIVSGANVLTF TRBJ2-6 . TRBV7-2 .
TGTGCCAGCAGTTACGACAGTGGCTACAATGAGCAGTTCTTC CASSYDSGYNEQFF TRBJ2-1 few TRBV6-6 .
TGTGCCAGCAGCTTAGGACAGGGAAGGGGAAAACTGTTTTTT CASSLGQGRGKLFF TRBJ1-4 few TRBV7-9 TRBD1
TGCGCCAGCAGCTCGGGACAGGGGGCTAACTATGGCTACACCTTC CASSSGQGANYGYTF TRBJ1-2 few TRBV5-1 TRBD1
TGTGCCAGCAGTGCAGGGAATAGCAATCAGCCCCAGCATTTT CASSAGNSNQPQHF TRBJ1-5 . TRBV6-1 .
TGTGCCTGGAGCAGGGACAGGGTGAGCGGCTACACCTTC CAWSRDRVSGYTF TRBJ1-2 few TRBV30 TRBD1
TGTGCCAGCAGCTTAGTCGGACGGCTTAGCACAGATACGCAGTATTTT CASSLVGRLSTDTQYF TRBJ2-3 . TRBV7-2 .
TGTGCCAGCAGTTCCCGGACAGGGCAGACCTTC CASSSRTGQTF TRBJ1-2 . TRBV6-1 TRBD1
TGTGCCAGCAGCTTAGAATCCGAGGGATACAATGAGCAGTTCTTC CASSLESEGYNEQFF TRBJ2-1 . TRBV7-9 .
TGTGCCAGCAGCACAGCCCGAGCAGACACTAGCACAGATACGCAGTATTTT CASSTARADTSTDTQYF TRBJ2-3 once TRBV7-6 .
TGTGCCAGCAGCTTTTTTGGACTCTTTCCCTCCGAGCAGTACTTC CASSFFGLFPSEQYF TRBJ2-7 . TRBV5-6 .
TGCGCCAGCCACTTTGACCGGAACAATGAGCAGTTCTTC CASHFDRNNEQFF TRBJ2-1 . TRBV5-1 .
TGCGCCAGCAGCCAAGAAACGTCCTGGAGATCACCCCTCCACTTT CASSQETSWRSPLHF TRBJ1-6 few TRBV4-3 .
TGTGCCAGCAGCTTATCTGGGACCTCTGGTGGCTACACCTTC CASSLSGTSGGYTF TRBJ1-2 . TRBV7-3 .
TGCGCCAGCAGCCAAGATCGAACAAGCAATCAGCCCCAGCATTTT CASSQDRTSNQPQHF TRBJ1-5 . TRBV4-3 .
TGTGCCAGCACCCCCCTGATGGCTAGCGGTTACAATGAGCAGTTCTTC CASTPLMASGYNEQFF TRBJ2-1 . TRBV11-2 TRBD2
TGTGCCAGCCTTCCGCGGGGCTCCTATAATTCACCCCTCCACTTT CASLPRGSYNSPLHF TRBJ1-6 . TRBV7-8 .
TGTGCCAGCCTGACAGGGGGAGGGAATCAGCCCCAGCATTTT CASLTGGGNQPQHF TRBJ1-5 . TRBV6-1 TRBD1
TGTGAGTGCATGAACACTGAAGCTTTCTTT CECMNTEAFF TRBJ1-1 . TRBV19 .
TGCGCCAGCAGCTTGGCCGGACAGGTAAAGGGGAATGAGCAGTTCTTC CASSLAGQVKGNEQFF TRBJ2-1 few TRBV5-1 TRBD1
TGTGCCAGCAGCTTAGGATGGTTCGGGGAAGCTTTCTTT CASSLGWFGEAFF TRBJ1-1 few TRBV11-1 .
TGTGCCAGCAGCTTGGGCGGGGGGGCACCCTACAATGAGCAGTTCTTC CASSLGGGAPYNEQFF TRBJ2-1 few TRBV5-6 TRBD2
TGCAGCGTCCCCCACGATAGCACAGATACGCAGTATTTT CSVPHDSTDTQYF TRBJ2-3 . TRBV29-1 .
TGTGCCAGCAGCTTAAGCACAGGGAATGGCTACACCTTC CASSLSTGNGYTF TRBJ1-2 few TRBV7-9 .
TGTGCCAGCAGCTCCCCGGCAAGGACTGAAGCTTTCTTT CASSSPARTEAFF TRBJ1-1 few TRBV5-6 .